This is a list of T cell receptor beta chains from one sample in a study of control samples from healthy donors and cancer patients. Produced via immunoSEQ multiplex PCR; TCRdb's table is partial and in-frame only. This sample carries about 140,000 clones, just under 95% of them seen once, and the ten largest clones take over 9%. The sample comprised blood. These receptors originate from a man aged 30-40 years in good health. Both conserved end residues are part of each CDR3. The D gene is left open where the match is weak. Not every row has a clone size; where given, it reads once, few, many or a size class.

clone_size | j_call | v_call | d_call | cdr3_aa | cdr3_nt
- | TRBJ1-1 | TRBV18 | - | CASSLSGRTPLNTEAFF | TGTGCCAGCTCACTTTCAGGGAGGACCCCTTTGAACACTGAAGCTTTCTTT
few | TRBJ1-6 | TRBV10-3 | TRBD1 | CAISESDRGSPLHF | TGTGCCATCAGTGAGTCGGACAGGGGATCACCCCTCCACTTT
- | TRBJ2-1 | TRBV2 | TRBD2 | CASSVSKFSGTYNEQFF | TGTGCCAGCAGTGTCAGTAAATTTAGCGGGACCTACAATGAGCAGTTCTTC
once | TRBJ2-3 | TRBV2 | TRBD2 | CASRTTSAGTDTQYF | TGTGCCAGCAGGACGACTAGCGCTGGCACAGATACGCAGTATTTT
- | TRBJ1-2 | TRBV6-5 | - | CASRLMGGYGYTF | TGTGCCAGCAGATTGATGGGCGGCTATGGCTACACCTTC
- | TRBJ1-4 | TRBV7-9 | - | CASSLAGGRSDQKLFF | TGTGCCAGCAGCTTAGCGGGAGGCAGGAGCGACCAAAAACTGTTTTTT
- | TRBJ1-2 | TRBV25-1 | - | CASSEAGENYGYTF | TGTGCCAGCAGTGAGGCTGGGGAAAACTATGGCTACACCTTC
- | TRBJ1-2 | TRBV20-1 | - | CSARVISGYTF | TGCAGTGCTAGGGTCATCTCTGGCTACACCTTC
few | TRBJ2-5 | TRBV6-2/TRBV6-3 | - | CASSSGTFGTQYF | TGTGCCAGCAGTTCCGGCACGTTTGGGACCCAGTACTTC
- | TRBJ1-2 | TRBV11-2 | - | CASSRPGGLHYGYTF | TGTGCCAGCAGCCGTCCGGGGGGGCTGCACTATGGCTACACCTTC
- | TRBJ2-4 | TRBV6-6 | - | CAVRRAKNIQYF | TGTGCCGTCAGACGAGCGAAAAACATTCAGTACTTC
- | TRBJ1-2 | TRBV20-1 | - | CSAKDYYGYTF | TGCAGTGCTAAGGACTACTATGGCTACACCTTC
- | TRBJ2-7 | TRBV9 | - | CASSVSVGAQGDEQYF | TGTGCCAGCAGCGTATCGGTGGGGGCACAGGGCGACGAGCAGTACTTC
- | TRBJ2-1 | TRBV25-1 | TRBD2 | CASQPGLARNEQFF | TGTGCCAGCCAACCGGGACTAGCGAGGAATGAGCAGTTCTTC
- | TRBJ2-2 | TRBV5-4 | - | CAGSLEGQNIGGELFF | TGTGCCGGCAGCTTGGAGGGACAAAACATTGGCGGGGAGCTGTTTTTT
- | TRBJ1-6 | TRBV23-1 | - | CASSRSTAHNSPLHF | TGCGCCAGCAGTCGGAGTACAGCCCATAATTCACCCCTCCACTTT
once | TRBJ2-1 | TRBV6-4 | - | CASSVGEKQFF | TGTGCCAGCAGTGTGGGGGAGAAGCAGTTCTTC
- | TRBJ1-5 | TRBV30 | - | CAWSPLASQPQHF | TGTGCCTGGAGTCCCCTGGCGTCGCAGCCCCAGCATTTT
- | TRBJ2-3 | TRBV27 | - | CASSRQRSTDTQYF | TGTGCCAGCAGTAGACAGAGAAGCACAGATACGCAGTATTTT
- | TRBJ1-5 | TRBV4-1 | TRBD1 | CASSPMDRVHQPQHF | TGCGCCAGCAGCCCCATGGACAGGGTTCATCAGCCCCAGCATTTT
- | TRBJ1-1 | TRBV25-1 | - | CASRRGHPEAFF | TGTGCCAGCAGAAGAGGGCATCCTGAAGCTTTCTTT
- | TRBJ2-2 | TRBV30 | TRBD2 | CGSGRGTGELFF | TGTGGTAGCGGGAGAGGGACCGGGGAGCTGTTTTTT
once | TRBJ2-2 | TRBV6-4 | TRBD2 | CASSDTGTSGPGELFF | TGTGCCAGCAGTGACACGGGGACTAGCGGGCCCGGGGAGCTGTTTTTT
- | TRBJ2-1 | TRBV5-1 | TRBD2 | CASSLGLAGRHEQFF | TGCGCCAGCAGCCTGGGACTAGCGGGAAGGCATGAGCAGTTCTTC
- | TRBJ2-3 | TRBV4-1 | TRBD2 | CASSQAGSGGATDTQYF | TGCGCCAGCAGCCAAGCAGGAAGCGGGGGGGCCACAGATACGCAGTATTTT
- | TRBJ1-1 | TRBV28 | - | CASSPPGAGTEAFF | TGTGCCAGCAGTCCGCCCGGGGCGGGCACTGAAGCTTTCTTT
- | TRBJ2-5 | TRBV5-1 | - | CASSLQRPEETQYF | TGCGCCAGCAGCTTGCAGCGGCCGGAGGAGACCCAGTACTTC
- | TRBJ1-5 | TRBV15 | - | CATSREAGDQPQHF | TGTGCCACCAGCAGAGAGGCAGGGGATCAGCCCCAGCATTTT
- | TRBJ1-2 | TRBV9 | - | CASSVAPANNYGYTF | TGTGCCAGCAGCGTAGCGCCAGCTAATAACTATGGCTACACCTTC
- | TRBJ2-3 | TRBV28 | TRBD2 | CASSFGAGVLGTDTQYF | TGTGCCAGCAGTTTTGGAGCGGGAGTCCTTGGCACAGATACGCAGTATTTT
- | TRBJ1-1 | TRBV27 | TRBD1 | CASSLSAGGYTEAFF | TGTGCCAGCAGTTTATCGGCAGGGGGCTACACTGAAGCTTTCTTT
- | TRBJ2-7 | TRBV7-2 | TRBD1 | CASSSRTGYNEQYF | TGTGCCAGCAGCTCCCGGACAGGGTACAACGAGCAGTACTTC
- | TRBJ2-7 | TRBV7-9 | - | CASSFFSFYEQYF | TGTGCCAGCAGCTTTTTTTCCTTTTACGAGCAGTACTTC
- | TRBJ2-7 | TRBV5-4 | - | CASSLFGGKEQYF | TGTGCCAGCAGCTTGTTCGGCGGGAAGGAGCAGTACTTC
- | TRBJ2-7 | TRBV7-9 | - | CASSYPDSGRFLYEQYF | TGTGCCAGCAGCTACCCGGATAGCGGAAGGTTTTTGTACGAGCAGTACTTC
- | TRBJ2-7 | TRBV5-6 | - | CASSLPGGARDEQYF | TGTGCCAGCAGCTTGCCCGGCGGGGCTCGCGACGAGCAGTACTTC
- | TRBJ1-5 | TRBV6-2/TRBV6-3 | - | CASSYSELSNQPQHF | TGTGCCAGCAGTTACTCAGAATTAAGCAATCAGCCCCAGCATTTT
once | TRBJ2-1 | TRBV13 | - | CASSPDRYEQFF | TGTGCCAGCAGCCCCGACAGGTATGAGCAGTTCTTC
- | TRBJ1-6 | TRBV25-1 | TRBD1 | CASTPGQGSSPLHF | TGTGCCAGCACCCCGGGACAGGGTTCGTCACCCCTCCACTTT
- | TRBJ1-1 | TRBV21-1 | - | CASIRRGAENTEAFF | TGTGCCAGCATTCGTAGGGGGGCGGAGAACACTGAAGCTTTCTTT
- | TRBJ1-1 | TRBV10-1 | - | CASSESVRTEAFF | TGCGCCAGCAGTGAGTCCGTGCGGACTGAAGCTTTCTTT
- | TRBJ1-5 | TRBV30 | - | CAWSPGNSNQPQHF | TGTGCCTGGAGTCCAGGGAACAGCAATCAGCCCCAGCATTTT
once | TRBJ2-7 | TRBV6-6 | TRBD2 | CASSYASGRLSYEQYF | TGTGCCAGCAGTTACGCTAGCGGGAGGTTATCCTACGAGCAGTACTTC
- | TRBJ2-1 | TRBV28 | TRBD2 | CASSLGLADNEQFF | TGTGCCAGCAGTTTAGGGCTAGCGGACAATGAGCAGTTCTTC
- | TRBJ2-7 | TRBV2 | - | CASSETLAVGEQYF | TGTGCCAGCAGTGAAACTTTGGCGGTGGGGGAGCAGTACTTC
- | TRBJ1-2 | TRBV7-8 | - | CASSSTRQIYGYTF | TGTGCCAGCAGCTCCACACGACAGATCTATGGCTACACCTTC
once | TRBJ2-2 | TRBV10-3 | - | CAITQTGELFF | TGTGCCATCACGCAGACCGGGGAGCTGTTTTTT
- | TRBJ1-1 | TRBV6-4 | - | CASSETDSNTEAFF | TGTGCCAGCAGTGAGACGGACTCGAACACTGAAGCTTTCTTT
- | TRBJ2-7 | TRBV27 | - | CASSLARGLAYEQYF | TGTGCCAGCAGTTTAGCGAGGGGTCTGGCTTACGAGCAGTACTTC